Detailed here is one T cell receptor (beta chain). What it recognizes is unknown. The CDR3 has 13 amino acids. V lost 4 bases and J lost 7, with 11 bases in between. Germline assignment: CDR1 MGHDK and CDR2 SYGVNS. The authors incorporated unique molecular identifiers into the TCR beta cDNA libraries. Each CDR3 protein is one row after TCRdb ran MiXCR on the PCR reads. Of hundreds of thousands of distinct CDR3 sequences listed, roughly 50% were seen once; the top ten hold roughly 4.4%. These data originate in a study of post-analysis software for immune sequencing data. Study context: The disease courses covered relapsing-remitting, secondary progressive and progressive-relapsing multiple sclerosis.

Points from the study as a whole: Relative to controls, patients had five TRBV segments at higher frequency, with TRBV5-6, TRBV5-1 and TRBV20-1 among these. Compared against controls, patients with multiple sclerosis displayed significantly lower normalized Chao1 diversity. Samples from a shared batch, those prepared together, strongly co-clustered by F measure.

V is TRBV25-1 and J is TRBJ1-5; D gene ambiguous. The sequence was collected from a girl aged 5 to 17 with multiple sclerosis. Sample: blood. Here the CDR3 reads CASSGNPGQPQHF. DNA of the CDR3: TGTGCCAGCAGTGGTAACCCTGGGCAGCCCCAGCATTTT.